Reported below is one T cell receptor beta chain. These data originate in a study of blood T cell repertoires in COVID-19. Germline CDR1 reads SNHLY; CDR2 reads FYNNEI. This CDR3 is built from 14 residues. Deletions cut 3 bases from V and 8 bases from J, with 16 bases between. As processed by the authors: Amplification from reference gene primers served as the basis for estimated nucleated cell counts. Sequencing was performed with immunoSEQ multiplex PCR; in TCRdb, only in-frame clones are kept and a portion is missing. The V and J calls and clone size are taken from that table; D and trimming were inferred from the DNA. The sample lists roughly 210,000 clones; roughly 84% were seen once.

Sample: peripheral blood. J is TRBJ1-1 and V is TRBV2; perhaps TRBD1 as D (5 bases). The sequence was collected from a woman aged 80 or over with COVID-19, enrolled during active disease. DNA for the CDR3: TGTGCCAGCAGTGACTCCATTTATCAGGGAGAAGCTTTCTTT. Residues: CASSDSIYQGEAFF. The variable domain in full, with the rest retrieved from reference TRBV2 and TRBJ1-1, is EPEVTQTPSHQVTQMGQEVILRCVPISNHLYFYWYRQILGQKVEFLVSFYNNEISEKSEIFDDQFSVERPDGSNFTLKIRSTKLEDSAMYFCASSDSIYQGEAFFGQGTRLTVV.